The 8 T cell receptor beta chains reported below all come from one sample, sequenced in a study of early T cells in non-severe SARS-CoV-2 infection. MiXCR, run by TCRdb on the 5' RACE reads, gives a single entry per CDR3 protein. This sample has 74,000 or so distinct CDR3 sequences, with 9.5% to 15% found just once. Sequencing was done on a sample of whole blood. The source is an adult who was a healthcare worker with PCR-confirmed SARS-CoV-2 infection or an uninfected control (not recorded which).

A note on this clonotype: A read error may produce the germline difference seen at one junction end. The genes are TRBV6-4 and TRBJ2-2; D is ambiguous. The CDR3 spans 13 residues. Germline CDR1 and CDR2: MRHNA and SNTAGT. The CDR3 sequence: CASSEGNTWELFF. The CDR3 DNA sequence: TGTGCCAGCAGTGAAGGGAACACCTGGGAGCTGTTTTTT.

This clonotype was counted a few times. The chain joins TRBV6-6 to TRBJ1-4, with TRBD1 as a possible D gene (5 bases). Trimming shortened V by 2 bases and J by 10 bases, and 20 bases separated the two germline ends. Germline loops: CDR1 MNHNY, CDR2 SVGAGI (reference sequence). This CDR3 region has 16 residues. In DNA form, the CDR3 reads TGTGCCAGCAGTTACGGTCCTGTGGGGGAGTCTGCAAAACTGTTTTTT. Amino acid sequence: CASSYGPVGESAKLFF.

This clonotype has ten or more counts. The chain uses TRBV29-1 and TRBJ2-3; the D is unclear. Trimming shortened V by 4 bases and J by 0 bases, and 11 bases separated the two germline ends. Germline V gene sequence: CDR1 SQVTM, CDR2 ANQGSEA. The CDR3 runs to 14 residues. The CDR3, as DNA: TGCAGCGTTGCGACGGGTTCTAGCACAGATACGCAGTATTTT. Encoded protein: CSVATGSSTDTQYF.

V gene TRBV6-5 combines with J gene TRBJ2-7; D not resolved. V lost 7 bases and J 6 bases, leaving 16 bases between the germline ends. CDR1 MNHEY and CDR2 SVGAGI come from the germline V gene. The CDR3 covers 13 residues. CDR3 sequence (DNA): TGTGCCAGCACCAGTACCGATTCCGGCGAGCAGTACTTC. Its protein is CASTSTDSGEQYF.

The rearrangement joins TRBV7-8 to TRBJ2-1; D possibly corresponds to TRBD2 (6 bases). This CDR3 comprises 15 residues. Germline-derived CDR1 and CDR2 are SGHVS and FQNEAQ. V was clipped by 1 base and J by 5 bases, with 12 bases between them. The chain's CDR3 is CASSLGPGLHNEQFF. The CDR3 nucleotides read TGTGCCAGCAGCTTAGGTCCGGGACTCCACAATGAGCAGTTCTTC. The full variable domain, completed using reference TRBV7-8 and TRBJ2-1, is GAGVSQSPRYKVAKRGQDVALRCDPISGHVSLFWYQQALGQGPEFLTYFQNEAQLDKSGLPSDRFFAERPEGSVSTLKIQRTQQEDSAVYLCASSLGPGLHNEQFFGPGTRLTVL.

In the case of this clonotype: A much larger clone is a single base away; this may be a read error. The chain links TRBV28 to TRBJ2-1; D not resolved. Germline CDR1 is MDHEN and CDR2 is SYDVKM. Trimming took off 6 bases at V and 4 bases at J, with 4 bases between the two ends. The CDR3 runs 11 residues. Here the CDR3 reads CASREYNEQFF. The DNA for the CDR3 is TGTGCCAGCAGGGAGTACAATGAGCAGTTCTTC.

This clonotype was seen many times. The chain recombines TRBV9 with TRBJ2-1, with D unresolved. This CDR3 is 14 amino acids long. Germline CDR1 is SGDLS and CDR2 is YYNGEE. The germline V and J ends were trimmed by 0 bases and 10 bases, with 14 bases remaining between them. This CDR3 is CASSVGVIFREQFF. The CDR3 DNA follows: TGTGCCAGCAGCGTAGGAGTAATCTTTCGCGAGCAGTTCTTC.

This clonotype was detected ten times or more. CDR3 nucleotides: TGCAGCGTTGAAGATCCGGGGGCGTACTCTGGAAACACCATATATTTT. This gives the protein CSVEDPGAYSGNTIYF. This chain connects TRBV29-1 to TRBJ1-3; TRBD1 might be the D (6 bases). Trimming stripped 0 bases from V and 0 bases from J, with 12 bases between. The CDR3 is 16 amino acids. Germline loops: CDR1 SQVTM, CDR2 ANQGSEA. The variable domain in full, completed from reference TRBV29-1 and TRBJ1-3, reads SAVISQKPSRDICQRGTSLTIQCQVDSQVTMMFWYRQQPGQSLTLIATANQGSEATYESGFVIDKFPISRPNLTFSTLTVSNMSPEDSSIYLCSVEDPGAYSGNTIYFGEGSWLTVV.